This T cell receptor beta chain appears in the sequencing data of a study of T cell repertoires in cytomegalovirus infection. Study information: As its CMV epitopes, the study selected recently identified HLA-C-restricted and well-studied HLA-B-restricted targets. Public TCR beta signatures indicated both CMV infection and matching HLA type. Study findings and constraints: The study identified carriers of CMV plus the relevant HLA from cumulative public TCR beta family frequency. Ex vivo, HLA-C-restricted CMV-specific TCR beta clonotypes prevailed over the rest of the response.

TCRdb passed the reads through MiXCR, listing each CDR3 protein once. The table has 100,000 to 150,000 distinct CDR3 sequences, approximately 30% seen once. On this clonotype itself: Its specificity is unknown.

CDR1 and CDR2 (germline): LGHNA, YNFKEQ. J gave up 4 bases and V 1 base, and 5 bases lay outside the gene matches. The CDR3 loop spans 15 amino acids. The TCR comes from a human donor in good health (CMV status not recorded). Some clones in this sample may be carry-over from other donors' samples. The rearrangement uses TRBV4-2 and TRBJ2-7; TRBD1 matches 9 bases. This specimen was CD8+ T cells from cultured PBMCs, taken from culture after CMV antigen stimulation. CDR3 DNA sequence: TGTGCCAGCAGCCAAGGACAGGGGGAGGATTACGAGCAGTACTTC. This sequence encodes CASSQGQGEDYEQYF.